Shown below are 15 T cell receptor beta chains from a single sample sequenced in a study of blood T cell repertoires in COVID-19. Measured with immunoSEQ multiplex PCR; TCRdb has only the in-frame clones, and not every one. This sample has 200,000 to 300,000 clones; approximately 84% occur once, and the top ten carry 4%. Sequenced sample: peripheral blood. The receptors derive from a middle-aged man with acute or convalescent COVID-19.

V is TRBV2 and J is TRBJ2-7; D unresolved. The V end lost 6 bases, the J end lost 4 bases, and 7 bases lay between the germline ends. The germline gives CDR1 SNHLY, CDR2 FYNNEI. This CDR3 has 11 residues. The chain's CDR3 is CASSLDYEQYF. The DNA for the CDR3 is TGTGCCAGCAGCCTAGATTACGAGCAGTACTTC.

The chain uses TRBV6-5 and TRBJ2-5; 8 positions match TRBD2. The CDR3 is 14 residues long. J gave up 4 bases and V 5 bases, and 6 bases lay outside the gene matches. CDR1 is MNHEY and CDR2 is SVGAGI in the germline V gene. The CDR3, as DNA: TGTGCCAGCAGTACCGGGGGGGCCCCAGAGACCCAGTACTTC. Translated: CASSTGGAPETQYF.

The table lists this clone with a count of one. The chain links TRBV6-5 to TRBJ1-1; D gene unclear. The CDR3 extends over 13 amino acids. Germline V gene lookup returns CDR1 MNHEY and CDR2 SVGAGI. The ends were cut back, 2 bases at V and 3 bases at J, with 7 bases in the middle. The CDR3 loop is CASSYGRDTEAFF. CDR3 nucleotide sequence: TGTGCCAGCAGTTACGGGCGGGACACTGAAGCTTTCTTT.

V and J are TRBV9 and TRBJ2-1, with D possibly matching TRBD1 (5 bases). CDR3 size: 19 residues. Trimming stripped 0 bases from V and 9 bases from J, with 28 bases between. In germline, CDR1 is SGDLS, CDR2 YYNGEE. The CDR3 region has the DNA TGTGCCAGCAGCGTAGGTGATAGGGGAATTTCCGTATACAGAGGTGAGCAGTTCTTC. This gives the protein CASSVGDRGISVYRGEQFF.

This chain joins TRBV2 and TRBJ1-2; weak D call: TRBD1 (6 bases). Germline CDR1 reads SNHLY; CDR2 reads FYNNEI. The CDR3 totals 14 residues. Deletions cut 6 bases from V and 5 bases from J, with 16 bases between. Here the CDR3 reads CASRRSGVEYGYTF. In DNA form, the CDR3 reads TGTGCCAGCAGGAGGTCAGGGGTTGAATATGGCTACACCTTC.

This sequence joins TRBV3-1 (or the pseudogene TRBV3-2) and TRBJ1-5, with TRBD1 as a possible D gene (5 bases). V lost 5 bases, J lost 9 bases, and 11 bases lay in between. This CDR3 has 12 residues. CDR1 is LGHDT, CDR2 YNNKEL, per germline (reference sequence). In nucleotides, the CDR3 is TGTGCCAGCAGCGGCGCGGGGCGGCCCCAGCATTTT. As protein: CASSGAGRPQHF.

The J gene is TRBJ1-3, the V gene TRBV27, with unresolved D. V was trimmed by 5 bases and J by 0 bases, leaving 14 bases between them. This CDR3 has 16 amino acids. Per germline, CDR1 MNHEY and CDR2 SMNVEV (reference sequence). The CDR3 DNA reads as TGTGCCAGCAGTACAATCCCTGGGCTCTCTGGAAACACCATATATTTT. Translation gives CASSTIPGLSGNTIYF.

The chain is built from TRBV5-1 and TRBJ2-7; 8 bases agree with TRBD1. The CDR3 loop spans 14 amino acids. Germline V gives CDR1 SGHRS, CDR2 YFSETQ. Trimming at V came to 4 bases and at J to 3 bases, leaving 6 bases not matched to a gene. The DNA for the CDR3 is TGCGCCAGCAGCCGACTGGACAGGGACTACGAGCAGTACTTC. It translates to CASSRLDRDYEQYF.

This clone was counted a single time. The chain employs TRBV19 and TRBJ1-6; a weak D match, TRBD1 (5 bases). This CDR3 is 16 amino acids long. V lost 6 bases and J 7 bases, leaving 19 bases between the germline ends. Germline values: CDR1 LNHDA, CDR2 SQIVND (reference sequence). CDR3: CASSTLQGFPNSPLHF. The CDR3 DNA follows: TGTGCCAGTAGCACACTGCAGGGTTTCCCCAATTCACCCCTCCACTTT.

The gene calls are TRBV28 and TRBJ2-2; 7 bases line up with TRBD1. The V segment lost 7 bases and the J segment 4 bases; nucleotides outside the gene matches: 3. The germline CDR1 and CDR2 sequences are MDHEN and SYDVKM. The CDR3 loop spans 13 amino acids. In DNA, the CDR3 is TGTGCCAGCACTCCAGGGGGCACCGGGGAGCTGTTTTTT. It codes for CASTPGGTGELFF.

This sequence joins TRBV7-8 and TRBJ1-2; D uncertain. V lost 0 bases, J lost 8 bases, and 16 bases lay in between. Per germline, CDR1 SGHVS and CDR2 FQNEAQ. The CDR3 is made up of 15 amino acids. The CDR3, as DNA: TGTGCCAGCAGCTTAGCCCGAAGCCCTTCGAGAGGCTACACCTTC. Its protein is CASSLARSPSRGYTF.

J is TRBJ2-1 and V is TRBV19, with 8 bases lining up with TRBD2. V trimming: 0 bases; J trimming: 0 bases; junction bases outside the gene matches: 7. Germline V gene sequence: CDR1 LNHDA, CDR2 SQIVND (reference sequence). CDR3 length equals 18 residues. The CDR3 nucleotides read TGTGCCAGTAGTATAGATCCCTTACGGGAGGGCTCCTACAATGAGCAGTTCTTC. Protein: CASSIDPLREGSYNEQFF.

The gene calls are TRBV11-1 and TRBJ2-7, with D perhaps matching TRBD2 (6 bases). V lost 4 bases to trimming and J lost 0 bases, with 13 bases between them. This CDR3 is 15 amino acids long. The germline CDR1 and CDR2 sequences are SGHAT and FQDESV (reference sequence). The DNA for the CDR3 is TGTGCCAGCAGCTACGGGACTTTAACCTCCTACGAGCAGTACTTC. Encoded protein: CASSYGTLTSYEQYF.

CDR3 DNA sequence: TGCGCCAGCAGCTTGTCGCAGGACCAAGAGACCCAGTACTTC. As protein: CASSLSQDQETQYF. The chain combines TRBV5-1 with TRBJ2-5, with D uncertain. Germline lookup yields CDR1 SGHRS and CDR2 YFSETQ. This CDR3 spans 14 amino acids. V lost 1 base to trimming and J lost 0 bases, with 7 bases between them.

The chain has TRBV24-1 and TRBJ1-2; possibly TRBD1 for D (6 bases). The CDR3 spans 15 residues. V was trimmed by 2 bases and J by 3 bases, leaving 12 bases between them. The germline gives CDR1 KGHDR, CDR2 SFDVKD. Here the CDR3 reads CATSDSQGWYYGYTF. CDR3 in DNA: TGTGCCACCAGTGATTCACAGGGTTGGTACTATGGCTACACCTTC.